Below, one T cell receptor (beta chain) is given with its context. Antigen: not known. The data derive from a study of CD8 T cells in Susac syndrome. Random hexamers served to reverse transcribe roughly 0.45 to 1 ug RNA. Multiplex PCR with immunoSEQ amplified the TCR beta CDR3 across 54 Vbeta and 13 Jbeta. TCRdb re-analysed the immunoSEQ multiplex PCR reads in MiXCR, keeping a single row per CDR3 protein. The repertoire holds some 160,000 distinct CDR3 sequences, with about 91% as singletons. The V and J ends lost 0 bases and 4 bases respectively, with 10 bases between them. CDR1 SGDLS and CDR2 YYNGEE come from the germline V gene. The CDR3 sequence is 14 residues long. TCR beta sequencing covered blood CD8+ and CD4+ T cells. TEMRA cells were FACS-enriched, and CD8+ and CD4+ T cells were isolated negatively. Study-level results: As the study acknowledged, the number of individuals who were part of its TCR sequencing and HLA analysis was relatively small.

The rearrangement joins TRBV9 to TRBJ1-1; D might be TRBD1 (6 bases). This sequence originates from a human donor in good health. The sequenced sample was CD4+ T cells from PBMCs. The CDR3 nucleotides are TGTGCCAGCAGCGTAGAAACAGGGCGCACTGAAGCTTTCTTT. Translated, it gives CASSVETGRTEAFF.